The 6 T cell receptor beta chains presented below share a single source sample, sequenced in a study of response to subunit inactivated influenza vaccine. TCRdb analysed the RT-PCR reads with MiXCR anew, one entry per CDR3 protein. The repertoire holds 300,000 to 350,000 distinct CDR3 sequences, with 20% to 25% as singletons. The sample in question was PBMCs from blood, obtained less than 22 months after vaccination. The receptors were sampled from a man between 50 and 69 years old who received an inactivated influenza vaccine.

This rearrangement joins TRBV27 to TRBJ2-7; 13 bases map to TRBD2. With 2 bases clipped from V and 3 bases from J, the junction kept 1 base outside the gene matches. This CDR3 spans 15 amino acids. CDR1 is MNHEY, CDR2 SMNVEV, per germline (reference sequence). The CDR3, as DNA: TGTGCCAGCAGTTTAGGGACTAGCGGGAACTACGAGCAGTACTTC. It specifies CASSLGTSGNYEQYF.

Only a few counts were recorded for this clonotype. This CDR3 is CASSLLTSGRSDTQYF. CDR3 nucleotides: TGTGCCAGCAGTTTATTAACTAGCGGGAGATCAGATACGCAGTATTTT. The genes are TRBV28 and TRBJ2-3; 11 bases map to TRBD2. The CDR3 covers 16 residues. Germline V gene data show CDR1 as MDHEN and CDR2 as SYDVKM. V lost 1 base and J lost 4; bases outside the gene matches: 4.

The V and J genes are TRBV5-1 and TRBJ2-3, with TRBD2 matching over 11 bases. Trimming removed 7 bases from V and 0 bases from J; junction bases left unmatched: 7. This CDR3 contains 16 residues. Germline V gives CDR1 SGHRS, CDR2 YFSETQ. Here the CDR3 DNA reads TGCGCCAGCTACTGGGGACTAGCGGTTAGCACAGATACGCAGTATTTT. Translation gives CASYWGLAVSTDTQYF.

The chain combines TRBV6-2 or TRBV6-3 with TRBJ2-2, with D possibly TRBD1 on 6 matching bases. Trimming removed 8 bases from V and 0 bases from J, with 10 bases in between. From germline, CDR1 is MNHEY and CDR2 SVGEGT. The length of the CDR3 is 14 residues. CDR3 nucleotide sequence: TGTGCCAGCCAACAGGGTACGAACACCGGGGAGCTGTTTTTT. Residues: CASQQGTNTGELFF.

This clonotype has ten or more counts. This CDR3 is CASSLVSGRNQPQHF. The CDR3, as DNA: TGTGCCAGCAGCTTAGTTTCCGGAAGGAATCAGCCCCAGCATTTT. The chain uses TRBV7-2 and TRBJ1-5, with no clear D. The CDR3 totals 15 residues. V was clipped by 1 base and J by 4 bases, with 11 bases between them. Germline lookup yields CDR1 SGHTA and CDR2 FQGNSA. The variable domain in full, completed from reference TRBV7-2 and TRBJ1-5, reads GAGVSQSPSNKVTEKGKDVELRCDPISGHTALYWYRQSLGQGLEFLIYFQGNSAPDKSGLPSDRFSAERTGGSVSTLTIQRTQQEDSAVYLCASSLVSGRNQPQHFGDGTRLSIL.

This clonotype appeared a few times. This sequence joins TRBV6-1 and TRBJ1-1; a weak D match, TRBD1 (6 bases). V was clipped by 6 bases and J by 9 bases, with 17 bases between them. There are 13 residues in the CDR3. Germline V CDR1 and CDR2: MNHNS, SASEGT. The CDR3 DNA follows: TGTGCCAGCAGCCGCGGGACAAATTGGCAAGCTTTCTTT. Amino acid sequence: CASSRGTNWQAFF.